These 19 T cell receptor beta chains originate from one sample sequenced in a study of CD8 T cells in Susac syndrome. The RNA input was roughly 0.45 to 1 ug, and it was reverse transcribed with random hexamers. TCRdb passed the immunoSEQ multiplex PCR reads through MiXCR, listing each CDR3 protein once. The sample holds some 220,000 distinct CDR3 sequences, roughly 96% seen once. The sequenced sample was CD4+ T cells from PBMCs. The receptors were sampled from a human donor with multiple sclerosis.

V usage is TRBV3-1 and J usage is TRBJ2-2; 12 bases fit TRBD2. The CDR3 sequence is 16 residues long. CDR1 is LGHDT, CDR2 YNNKEL, per germline (reference sequence). V was pared by 2 bases and J by 6 bases, with 4 bases of the junction left unmatched. Written as DNA, the CDR3 is TGTGCCAGCAGCCAACCGACTAGCGGGGGATCCGGGGAGCTGTTTTTT. The encoded protein is CASSQPTSGGSGELFF. The complete variable domain, with remaining parts taken from reference TRBV3-1 and TRBJ2-2, reads DTAVSQTPKYLVTQMGNDKSIKCEQNLGHDTMYWYKQDSKKFLKIMFSYNNKELIINETVPNRFSPKSPDKAHLNLHINSLELGDSAVYFCASSQPTSGGSGELFFGEGSRLTVL.

CDR3 bases: TGCAGCGTTTCAGGTGCCCCGTGGCAGGGACGCTCCTACGAGCAGTACTTC. Its translation is CSVSGAPWQGRSYEQYF. The rearrangement uses TRBV29-1 and TRBJ2-7; perhaps D is TRBD1 or TRBD2 (5 bases each). V was pared by 5 bases and J by 0 bases, with 23 bases between. CDR1 is SQVTM and CDR2 is ANQGSEA in the germline V gene. This CDR3 spans 17 amino acids.

The V and J genes are TRBV20-1 and TRBJ1-6; no firm D call. Germline V CDR1 and CDR2: DFQATT, SNEGSKA (reference sequence). The germline V and J ends were trimmed by 3 bases and 10 bases, with 10 bases remaining between them. The CDR3 contains 12 residues. The CDR3 region is CSARGLGSPLHF. The CDR3 DNA reads TGCAGTGCTAGGGGCTTGGGATCACCCCTCCACTTT.

Here the CDR3 DNA reads TGTGCCAGCTCACTTACTACCGCTTTAGGTCAGCCCCAGCATTTT. It specifies CASSLTTALGQPQHF. The genes are TRBV18 and TRBJ1-5; D call uncertain. CDR3 length equals 15 residues. V was cut by 4 bases and J by 6 bases, with 16 bases left in between. Germline CDR1 KGHSH, CDR2 LQKENI.

This clonotype was seen a single time. The chain is built from TRBV4-1 and TRBJ2-1; D may correspond to TRBD1 or TRBD2 (5 bases each). The CDR3 is 17 amino acids. Trimming removed 4 bases at V and 12 bases at J, with 28 bases between. Germline V gene lookup returns CDR1 MGHRA and CDR2 YSYEKL. The CDR3 here is CASSPGTSPQASSRQFF. The CDR3 coding sequence is TGCGCCAGCAGCCCTGGGACGTCCCCACAAGCCAGCTCCAGGCAGTTCTTC.

The rearrangement joins TRBV20-1 to TRBJ2-5; D gene ambiguous. The germline V gene encodes CDR1 DFQATT and CDR2 SNEGSKA (reference sequence). Trimming took 5 bases from V and 6 from J, leaving 7 bases between them. CDR3 length: 10 residues. CDR3: CSAHDQTQYF. The CDR3 nucleotides read TGCAGTGCTCATGATCAGACCCAGTACTTC.

The chain combines TRBV15 with TRBJ2-2, with no clear D. Trimming cost V 0 bases and J 6 bases, with 2 bases left between them. Looked up from germline, CDR1 is LNHNV and CDR2 is YYDKDF (reference sequence). This CDR3 contains 12 residues. For the CDR3, the DNA is TGTGCCACCAGCAGAGATCCCGGGGAGCTGTTTTTT. Its protein is CATSRDPGELFF.

The chain couples TRBV30 to TRBJ1-1; D gene uncertain. Between the trimmed V and J ends, which lost 5 bases and 2 bases, there was a span of 12 bases. Germline-derived CDR1 and CDR2 are GTSNPN and SVGIG (reference sequence). This CDR3 is built from 13 residues. The CDR3 spells CAWDISTNTEAFF. CDR3 DNA sequence: TGTGCCTGGGACATCTCGACAAACACTGAAGCTTTCTTT.

This chain links TRBV29-1 with TRBJ2-3; 9 bases fit TRBD1. Germline V CDR1 and CDR2: SQVTM, ANQGSEA. V gave up 7 bases and J gave up 0 bases; unmatched junction bases: 2. This CDR3 has 13 amino acids. CDR3 sequence (DNA): TGCAGCGCCGGGACAGGGAGCACAGATACGCAGTATTTT. It specifies CSAGTGSTDTQYF.

The chain links TRBV20-1 to TRBJ2-5, with D tentatively TRBD1 (5 bases). The CDR3 is 14 residues long. V was pared by 1 base and J by 5 bases, with 14 bases between. The V gene's germline CDR1 is DFQATT and CDR2 SNEGSKA (reference sequence). CDR3 amino acids: CSARAAGRVETQYF. The CDR3 coding sequence is TGCAGTGCTAGAGCGGCCGGCAGGGTTGAGACCCAGTACTTC.

This chain links TRBV7-9 with TRBJ2-3, with D hard to call. The CDR3 is 15 residues long. Per germline, CDR1 SEHNR and CDR2 FQNEAQ (reference sequence). The V end lost 1 base, the J end lost 5 bases, and 13 bases lay between the germline ends. The CDR3 here is CASSLVRPDGDTQYF. CDR3 nucleotides: TGTGCCAGCAGCTTAGTTCGCCCCGACGGAGATACGCAGTATTTT.

The chain uses TRBV12-3 or TRBV12-4 and TRBJ1-4, with TRBD1 matching 10 bases. The CDR3 has 16 amino acids. V trimming: 7 bases; J trimming: 3 bases; junction bases outside the gene matches: 8. CDR3 in DNA: TGTGCCAGCACCCCGGACAGGGGGAACGCTAATGAAAAACTGTTTTTT. Encoded protein: CASTPDRGNANEKLFF.

The V and J genes are TRBV29-1 and TRBJ2-7; D perhaps matches TRBD1 (6 bases). Germline-derived CDR1 and CDR2 are SQVTM and ANQGSEA. The CDR3 contains 11 residues. V was clipped by 8 bases and J by 3 bases, with 11 bases between them. CDR3 sequence: CSLTGFYEQYF. In DNA, the CDR3 is TGCAGCTTGACAGGATTCTACGAGCAGTACTTC.

The chain uses TRBV9 and TRBJ2-3; D not resolved. The length of the CDR3 is 13 residues. The V and J ends lost 3 bases and 2 bases respectively, with 7 bases between them. CDR1 is SGDLS and CDR2 is YYNGEE in the germline V gene. The chain's CDR3 is CASSEANTDTQYF. The DNA of the CDR3 is TGTGCCAGCAGCGAAGCGAACACAGATACGCAGTATTTT.

This sequence joins TRBV5-1 and TRBJ2-3; 7 bases line up with TRBD2. The CDR3 runs 18 residues. V shed 0 bases and J 0 bases; nucleotides not matched to a gene: 10. The germline V gene encodes CDR1 SGHRS and CDR2 YFSETQ. CDR3 in amino acids: CASSLVASGVVSTDTQYF. CDR3 in DNA: TGCGCCAGCAGCTTGGTCGCTAGCGGAGTGGTTAGCACAGATACGCAGTATTTT.

This clonotype was observed a single time. This chain links TRBV15 with TRBJ2-1; D gene ambiguous. Germline V gives CDR1 LNHNV, CDR2 YYDKDF (reference sequence). The V and J ends lost 4 bases and 1 base respectively, with 11 bases between them. The CDR3 consists of 15 residues. The CDR3 spells CATSKTRSSYNEQFF. The CDR3 bases are TGTGCCACCAGCAAGACCAGGAGTTCCTACAATGAGCAGTTCTTC.

As DNA, the CDR3 is TGTGCCACCAGCAGAGCTCGACAGGGAGTAGCGAATGAGCAGTTCTTC. It is translated as CATSRARQGVANEQFF. The chain employs TRBV15 and TRBJ2-1, with 7 bases aligning to TRBD1. V trimming: 1 base; J trimming: 7 bases; junction bases outside the gene matches: 10. Germline V gene sequence: CDR1 LNHNV, CDR2 YYDKDF (reference sequence). The length of the CDR3 is 16 residues.

J is TRBJ2-4 and V is TRBV28; D is undetermined. The CDR3 is 15 amino acids. Germline CDR1 reads MDHEN; CDR2 reads SYDVKM. Trimming took off 6 bases at V and 1 base at J, with 13 bases between the two ends. CDR3 in DNA: TGTGCCAGCAGCTTCCCCGGGTCGGCCAAAAACATTCAGTACTTC. Protein product: CASSFPGSAKNIQYF.

The chain combines TRBV12-3 or TRBV12-4 with TRBJ2-1, with 9 bases aligning to TRBD1. J lost 8 bases, V lost 4 bases, and 6 bases had no gene match. CDR3 length: 14 residues. The CDR3 protein is CASSSDRGVDEQFF. Here the CDR3 DNA reads TGTGCCAGCAGTTCGGACAGGGGTGTGGATGAGCAGTTCTTC.